A single sample gave rise to the 23 T cell receptor beta chains below, sequenced in a study of T cells after posttransplantation cyclophosphamide. TCRdb's copy holds only in-frame clones and misses some; the assay was immunoSEQ multiplex PCR. Of about 32,000 clones in the sample, roughly 89% were seen once. The sample consisted of PBMCs. These TCRs come from a woman aged 40 to 55 with a blood cancer, CMV-positive, and with a related stem cell donor.

This chain connects TRBV19 to TRBJ1-3, with D maybe TRBD1 (5 bases). CDR1 is LNHDA, CDR2 SQIVND, per germline (reference sequence). This CDR3 has 16 amino acids. Deletions cut 3 bases from V and 1 base from J, with 13 bases between. The CDR3 region is CASSMFPRGSGNTIYF. DNA for the CDR3: TGTGCCAGTAGTATGTTTCCACGGGGGTCTGGAAACACCATATATTTT.

The chain carries TRBV5-4 and TRBJ2-5; TRBD1 is a possible D gene (6 bases). This CDR3 has 15 residues. Germline V gives CDR1 SGHNT, CDR2 YYREEE (reference sequence). V lost 4 bases and J 3 bases, leaving 16 bases between the germline ends. The CDR3 DNA reads as TGTGCCAGCAGCATAACCGGACAGCTAGAAGAGACCCAGTACTTC. It is translated as CASSITGQLEETQYF.

The chain links TRBV18 to TRBJ2-7, with 10 bases that match TRBD1. J was trimmed by 2 bases and V by 2 bases; bases with no gene match: 3. The CDR3 extends over 15 amino acids. Germline V lookup: CDR1 KGHSH, CDR2 LQKENI. CDR3 sequence (DNA): TGTGCCAGCTCACCATTTGGACAGGGGGCCTACGAGCAGTACTTC. It yields the protein CASSPFGQGAYEQYF.

This chain uses TRBV2 with TRBJ2-1, with D possibly TRBD1 on 5 matching bases. The CDR3 length is 11 residues. CDR1 is SNHLY, CDR2 FYNNEI, per germline. The germline V and J ends were trimmed by 5 bases and 7 bases, with 6 bases remaining between them. In DNA, the CDR3 is TGTGCCAGCAGTCCAGGGAATGAGCAGTTCTTC. This translates into CASSPGNEQFF.

The sample holds one count of this clone. The chain combines TRBV13 with TRBJ2-4; 7 bases agree with TRBD2. CDR1 and CDR2 (germline): PRHDT, FYEKMQ (reference sequence). The CDR3 length is 16 residues. Germline trimming cut 1 base from V and 2 bases from J; bases unmatched to any gene: 5. As DNA, the CDR3 is TGTGCCAGCAGCTTAGCGACTAGCCCGACCAAAAACATTCAGTACTTC. This encodes CASSLATSPTKNIQYF.

This clone showed up just once. This chain connects TRBV2 to TRBJ2-3; the D gene is possibly TRBD2 (6 bases). CDR1 is SNHLY, CDR2 FYNNEI, per germline. The CDR3 has 14 residues. The ends were cut back, 5 bases at V and 1 base at J, with 10 bases in the middle. The CDR3 region has the DNA TGTGCCAGCAGTTCAGGACTACGCACAGATACGCAGTATTTT. Encoded protein: CASSSGLRTDTQYF.

The rearrangement links TRBV27 to TRBJ2-2; TRBD2 might be the D (5 bases). CDR3 length equals 14 residues. Trimming removed 6 bases from V and 5 bases from J, with 13 bases in between. Per the germline V gene, CDR1 is MNHEY and CDR2 is SMNVEV (reference sequence). The CDR3 DNA sequence: TGTGCCAGCAGCCTCCGGGGTGTAACCGGGGAGCTGTTTTTT. This sequence encodes CASSLRGVTGELFF.

The CDR3 region is CASSLYISYEQYF. CDR3 bases: TGTGCCAGCAGCTTGTACATTTCCTACGAGCAGTACTTC. This rearrangement joins TRBV5-6 to TRBJ2-7, with no clear D. Germline lookup yields CDR1 SGHDT and CDR2 YYEEEE. The CDR3 runs to 13 residues. V gave up 1 base and J gave up 1 base, with 6 bases separating them.

The CDR3 coding sequence is TGTGCCAGCTCAGACCAGGGGAACACTGAAGCTTTCTTT. Amino acid sequence: CASSDQGNTEAFF. This chain joins TRBV18 and TRBJ1-1, with TRBD1 as a possible D gene (5 bases). Germline V CDR1 and CDR2: KGHSH, LQKENI. The CDR3 extends over 13 amino acids. Trimming removed 5 bases from V and 1 base from J, with 8 bases in between.

This clone was counted once. J is TRBJ2-3 and V is TRBV12-5; TRBD1 might be the D (7 bases). V was shortened by 6 bases and J by 0 bases, with 16 bases between the two germline ends. CDR1 and CDR2 from the germline V gene are LGHNT and FRNRAP. The CDR3 covers 16 residues. CDR3 amino acids: CASGTQGGFSTDTQYF. CDR3 nucleotide sequence: TGTGCTAGTGGAACTCAGGGGGGCTTTAGCACAGATACGCAGTATTTT.

The rearrangement uses TRBV6-5 and TRBJ2-1, with D possibly matching TRBD1 (5 bases). With 6 bases removed from V and 4 bases from J, the gap between germline ends came to 13 bases. Germline V gene sequence: CDR1 MNHEY, CDR2 SVGAGI. The CDR3 totals 14 residues. CDR3 sequence: CASRDNVGYNEQFF. The CDR3 DNA reads TGTGCCAGCAGGGACAATGTCGGGTACAATGAGCAGTTCTTC.

The chain's CDR3 is CASGLGPGDTEAFF. CDR3 in DNA: TGTGCTAGTGGTTTGGGTCCGGGGGACACTGAAGCTTTCTTT. The chain uses TRBV12-5 and TRBJ1-1, with TRBD1 as a possible D gene (5 bases). V lost 1 base and J 3 bases, leaving 9 bases between the germline ends. The V gene's germline CDR1 is LGHNT and CDR2 FRNRAP. The CDR3 spans 14 residues. Complete variable domain (other parts from reference TRBV12-5 and TRBJ1-1): DARVTQTPRHKVTEMGQEVTMRCQPILGHNTVFWYRQTMMQGLELLAYFRNRAPLDDSGMPKDRFSAEMPDATLATLKIQPSEPRDSAVYFCASGLGPGDTEAFFGQGTRLTVV.

The rearrangement uses TRBV5-6 and TRBJ1-2, with D perhaps matching TRBD1 (5 bases). V was shortened by 0 bases and J by 4 bases, with 10 bases between the two germline ends. CDR3 length: 14 amino acids. The germline CDR1 and CDR2 sequences are SGHDT and YYEEEE. As DNA, the CDR3 is TGTGCCAGCAGCTTGGGGCAGGGTGGCTATGGCTACACCTTC. The encoded protein is CASSLGQGGYGYTF.

The chain couples TRBV27 to TRBJ1-4; 9 nucleotides agree with TRBD1. CDR1 is MNHEY and CDR2 is SMNVEV in the germline V gene (reference sequence). J gave up 0 bases and V 4 bases, and 0 bases lay outside the gene matches. The CDR3 is 15 amino acids. This CDR3 reads CASSWTGATNEKLFF. The CDR3 DNA reads TGTGCCAGCAGTTGGACAGGGGCAACTAATGAAAAACTGTTTTTT.

This clone was detected once. The chain uses TRBV28 and TRBJ2-7; 12 bases line up with TRBD2. Germline CDR1 reads MDHEN; CDR2 reads SYDVKM. CDR3 length equals 17 residues. V was clipped by 3 bases and J by 1 base; unmatched bases: 7. For the CDR3, the DNA is TGTGCCAGCAGTTTGCCCCGGACTAGCGGGGCATCCTACGAGCAGTACTTC. This sequence encodes CASSLPRTSGASYEQYF.

This chain connects TRBV7-9 to TRBJ2-2; 8 bases line up with TRBD2. The CDR3 is 16 amino acids. Trimming removed 1 base from V and 5 bases from J; junction bases left unmatched: 6. Germline assignment: CDR1 SEHNR and CDR2 FQNEAQ (reference sequence). The CDR3 region is CASSLVVAGYTGELFF. The CDR3 bases are TGTGCCAGCAGCTTAGTGGTAGCGGGGTATACCGGGGAGCTGTTTTTT.

The J gene is TRBJ1-2, the V gene TRBV7-3, with TRBD1 matching 9 bases. V shed 5 bases and J 8 bases; nucleotides not matched to a gene: 9. This CDR3 spans 14 amino acids. Per the germline V gene, CDR1 is SGHTA and CDR2 is FQGTGA. This chain's CDR3 is CASSAVGTGNGYTF. In DNA form, the CDR3 reads TGTGCCAGCAGCGCGGTTGGGACAGGGAACGGCTACACCTTC.

This chain joins TRBV4-3 and TRBJ1-3; maybe TRBD1 (5 bases). This CDR3 is 14 amino acids long. Germline CDR1 reads LGHNA; CDR2 reads YSLEER. Trimming removed 0 bases at V and 11 bases at J, with 14 bases between. In nucleotides, the CDR3 is TGCGCCAGCAGCCAAGACCGACACGGGGGACCCATATATTTT. Its protein product is CASSQDRHGGPIYF.

The rearrangement uses TRBV5-1 and TRBJ1-1, with 7 bases identical to TRBD1. The CDR3 runs 15 residues. Germline assignment: CDR1 SGHRS and CDR2 YFSETQ. J was trimmed by 2 bases and V by 2 bases; bases with no gene match: 6. This CDR3 is CASSLRQGGNTEAFF. The CDR3 DNA is TGCGCCAGCAGCTTACGACAGGGAGGTAACACTGAAGCTTTCTTT. The full variable domain, its missing parts supplied by reference TRBV5-1 and TRBJ1-1, is KAGVTQTPRYLIKTRGQQVTLSCSPISGHRSVSWYQQTPGQGLQFLFEYFSETQRNKGNFPGRFSGRQFSNSRSEMNVSTLELGDSALYLCASSLRQGGNTEAFFGQGTRLTVV.

CDR3 nucleotides: TGTGCCAGCAGCTTAACCGGGACTAGCGAAGATACGCAGTATTTT. Translated: CASSLTGTSEDTQYF. The chain recombines TRBV7-3 with TRBJ2-3; 10 bases fit TRBD2. This CDR3 comprises 15 residues. The V and J ends lost 0 bases and 5 bases, in that order; junction bases with no gene match: 2. Germline CDR1 is SGHTA and CDR2 is FQGTGA.

The gene calls are TRBV7-8 and TRBJ2-6, with TRBD1 matching over 10 bases. The CDR3 spans 18 residues. With 4 bases clipped from V and 4 bases from J, the junction kept 10 bases outside the gene matches. Germline assignment: CDR1 SGHVS and CDR2 FQNEAQ. The CDR3 here is CASSSDRGSLGGANVLTF. In nucleotides, the CDR3 is TGTGCCAGCAGCTCGGACAGGGGGTCTCTAGGAGGGGCCAACGTCCTGACTTTC.

The chain combines TRBV7-9 with TRBJ2-1; 12 bases align to TRBD2. The CDR3 consists of 16 residues. Losses at the gene ends were 5 bases for V and 7 bases for J; bases not matched to a gene: 9. Germline V gene data show CDR1 as SEHNR and CDR2 as FQNEAQ (reference sequence). CDR3 amino acids: CASSQASGGGSNEQFF. The CDR3 coding sequence is TGTGCCAGCAGCCAAGCTAGCGGGGGGGGCTCAAATGAGCAGTTCTTC.

V and J are TRBV18 and TRBJ2-3; 7 bases map to TRBD2. The CDR3 consists of 16 residues. CDR1 is KGHSH and CDR2 is LQKENI in the germline V gene. V lost 6 bases to trimming and J lost 0 bases; unmatched junction nucleotides: 9. For the CDR3, the DNA is TGTGCCAGCTCCCTACCAGCGGGGCCTAGCACAGATACGCAGTATTTT. Its protein is CASSLPAGPSTDTQYF.